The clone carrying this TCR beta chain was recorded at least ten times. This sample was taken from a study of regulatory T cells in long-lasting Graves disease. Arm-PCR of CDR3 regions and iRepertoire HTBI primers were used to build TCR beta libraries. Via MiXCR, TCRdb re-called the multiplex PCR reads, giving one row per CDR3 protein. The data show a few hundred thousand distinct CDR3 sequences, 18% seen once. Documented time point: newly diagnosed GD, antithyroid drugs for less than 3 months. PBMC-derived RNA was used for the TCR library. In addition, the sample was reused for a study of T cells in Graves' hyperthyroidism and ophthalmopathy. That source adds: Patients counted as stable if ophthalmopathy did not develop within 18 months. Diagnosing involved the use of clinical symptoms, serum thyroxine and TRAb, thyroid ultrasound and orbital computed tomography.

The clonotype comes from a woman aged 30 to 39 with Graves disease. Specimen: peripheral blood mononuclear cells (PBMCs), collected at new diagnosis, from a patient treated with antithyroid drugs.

In DNA, the CDR3 is TGTGCCAGCAGCCGCGGACAGGAGAACACTGAAGCTTTCTTT. It specifies CASSRGQENTEAFF. This chain connects TRBV3-1 to TRBJ1-1, with 7 bases matching TRBD1. This CDR3 is built from 14 residues. J was trimmed by 1 base and V by 4 bases; bases with no gene match: 3. Germline CDR1 reads LGHDT; CDR2 reads YNNKEL (reference sequence).